The 7 T cell receptor beta chains listed next were all sequenced from one sample in a study of blood T cell repertoires in COVID-19. Using immunoSEQ multiplex PCR, the repertoire was profiled, and TCRdb retains in-frame clones only, with some absent. This sample has fewer than 200,000 clones, with around 82% found just once. Input material: peripheral blood. These receptors came from a man aged 65 to 79 with active or convalescent COVID-19.

The J gene is TRBJ2-5, the V gene TRBV15; D perhaps matches TRBD1 (6 bases). The V gene's germline CDR1 is LNHNV and CDR2 YYDKDF (reference sequence). V lost 0 bases and J 7 bases, leaving 15 bases between the germline ends. This CDR3 contains 15 residues. The CDR3 loop reads CATSRDSPGVGTQYF. CDR3 nucleotide sequence: TGTGCCACCAGCAGAGATTCGCCAGGGGTTGGGACCCAGTACTTC.

The table lists this clone with a count of one. The chain couples TRBV7-2 to TRBJ1-6; a possible D gene is TRBD1 (6 bases). The CDR3 extends over 13 amino acids. The V and J ends lost 6 bases and 8 bases respectively, with 11 bases between them. Germline values: CDR1 SGHTA, CDR2 FQGNSA. The CDR3: CASSTGIDSPLHF. In nucleotides, the CDR3 is TGTGCCAGCAGTACAGGGATCGATTCACCCCTCCACTTT. The variable domain in full, with the rest retrieved from reference TRBV7-2 and TRBJ1-6, is GAGVSQSPSNKVTEKGKDVELRCDPISGHTALYWYRQSLGQGLEFLIYFQGNSAPDKSGLPSDRFSAERTGGSVSTLTIQRTQQEDSAVYLCASSTGIDSPLHFGNGTRLTVT.

This sequence joins TRBV18 and TRBJ2-5; 7 positions agree with TRBD1. The CDR3 has 16 amino acids. The V gene's germline CDR1 is KGHSH and CDR2 LQKENI. The ends lost 3 bases at V and 2 bases at J; junction bases unmatched: 9. CDR3 in amino acids: CASSPPGTALQETQYF. In DNA, the CDR3 is TGTGCCAGCTCACCCCCCGGGACAGCGCTACAAGAGACCCAGTACTTC.

The rearrangement links TRBV7-8 to TRBJ2-1; possibly TRBD2 for D (5 bases). Germline V gene sequence: CDR1 SGHVS, CDR2 FQNEAQ. V shed 7 bases and J shed 5 bases, with 27 bases lying between them. There are 18 residues in the CDR3. The CDR3 nucleotides read TGTGCCAGCAACCCTACGGGGAGCTCACACCCCTCGAACAATGAGCAGTTCTTC. Protein product: CASNPTGSSHPSNNEQFF.

This chain joins TRBV27 and TRBJ1-1; no clear D gene. There are 15 residues in the CDR3. V shed 2 bases and J shed 1 base, with 11 bases lying between them. Germline V lookup: CDR1 MNHEY, CDR2 SMNVEV (reference sequence). For the CDR3, the DNA is TGTGCCAGCAGTTTAGGCGGGTATGGGAACACTGAAGCTTTCTTT. This encodes CASSLGGYGNTEAFF.

The chain joins TRBV7-9 to TRBJ1-3; D is possibly TRBD1 (6 bases). Germline lookup yields CDR1 SEHNR and CDR2 FQNEAQ (reference sequence). Trimming pared 4 bases from V and 0 bases from J, leaving 13 bases between. The CDR3 totals 16 residues. In DNA, the CDR3 is TGTGCCAGCAGCTACGACAGGATTTACTCTGGAAACACCATATATTTT. Protein product: CASSYDRIYSGNTIYF.

V usage is TRBV6-6 and J usage is TRBJ1-5; 8 bases fit TRBD1. The CDR3 sequence is 14 residues long. Germline-derived CDR1 and CDR2 are MNHNY and SVGAGI (reference sequence). Germline trimming cut 5 bases from V and 3 bases from J; bases unmatched to any gene: 3. CDR3 in amino acids: CASSTDRANQPQHF. DNA of the CDR3: TGTGCCAGCAGTACGGACAGGGCCAATCAGCCCCAGCATTTT.